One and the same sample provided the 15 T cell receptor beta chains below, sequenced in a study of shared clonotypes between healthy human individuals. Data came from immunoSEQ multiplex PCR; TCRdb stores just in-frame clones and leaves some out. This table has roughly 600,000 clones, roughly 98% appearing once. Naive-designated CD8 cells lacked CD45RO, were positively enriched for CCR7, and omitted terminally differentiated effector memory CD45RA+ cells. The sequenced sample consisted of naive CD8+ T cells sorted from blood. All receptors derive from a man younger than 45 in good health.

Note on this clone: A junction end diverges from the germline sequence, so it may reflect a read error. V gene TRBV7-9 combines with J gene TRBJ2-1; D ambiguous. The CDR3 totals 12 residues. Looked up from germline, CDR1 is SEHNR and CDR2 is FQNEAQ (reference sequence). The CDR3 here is CASSAQAARNVF. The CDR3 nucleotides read TGTGCCAGCAGCGCCCAAGCCGCTAGGAATGTCTTC.

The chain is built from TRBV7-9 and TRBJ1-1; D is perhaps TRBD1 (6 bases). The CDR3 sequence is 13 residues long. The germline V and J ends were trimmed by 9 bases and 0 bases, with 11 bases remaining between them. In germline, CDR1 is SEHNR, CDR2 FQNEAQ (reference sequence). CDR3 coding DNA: TGTGCCAGTGGGGACACGATGAACACTGAAGCTTTCTTT. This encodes CASGDTMNTEAFF. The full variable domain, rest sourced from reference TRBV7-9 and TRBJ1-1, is DTGVSQNPRHKITKRGQNVTFRCDPISEHNRLYWYRQTLGQGPEFLTYFQNEAQLEKSRLLSDRFSAERPKGSFSTLEIQRTEQGDSAMYLCASGDTMNTEAFFGQGTRLTVV.

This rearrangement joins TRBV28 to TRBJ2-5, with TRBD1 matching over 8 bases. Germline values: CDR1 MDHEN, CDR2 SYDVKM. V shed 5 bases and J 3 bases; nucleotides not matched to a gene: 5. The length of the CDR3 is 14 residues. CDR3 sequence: CASSLGQGEETQYF. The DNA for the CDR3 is TGTGCCAGCAGTCTCGGACAGGGAGAAGAGACCCAGTACTTC.

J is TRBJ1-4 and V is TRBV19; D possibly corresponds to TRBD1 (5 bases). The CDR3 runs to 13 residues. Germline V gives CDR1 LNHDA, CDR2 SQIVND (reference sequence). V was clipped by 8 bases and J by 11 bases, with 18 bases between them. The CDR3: CASSDRRVGKLFF. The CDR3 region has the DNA TGTGCCAGTTCCGACAGAAGAGTTGGGAAACTGTTTTTT.

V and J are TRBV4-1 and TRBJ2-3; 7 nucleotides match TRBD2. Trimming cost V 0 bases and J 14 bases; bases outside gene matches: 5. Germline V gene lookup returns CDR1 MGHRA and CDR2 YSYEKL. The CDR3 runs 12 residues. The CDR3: CASSQDSSGAYF. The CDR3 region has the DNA TGCGCCAGCAGCCAAGATTCTAGCGGCGCGTATTTT.

The CDR3 sequence: CASSAKDRAANTGELFF. CDR3 DNA: TGTGCCAGCAGCGCCAAGGACAGGGCGGCGAACACCGGGGAGCTGTTTTTT. The genes are TRBV9 and TRBJ2-2, with 8 positions matching TRBD1. The germline gives CDR1 SGDLS, CDR2 YYNGEE. This CDR3 region has 17 residues. V gave up 3 bases and J gave up 0 bases; unmatched junction bases: 7.

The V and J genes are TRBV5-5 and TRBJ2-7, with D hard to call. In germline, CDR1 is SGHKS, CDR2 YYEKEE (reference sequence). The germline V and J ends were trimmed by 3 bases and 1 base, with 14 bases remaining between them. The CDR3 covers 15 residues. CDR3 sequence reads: CASSSTANPSYEQYF. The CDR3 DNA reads TGTGCCAGCAGCTCGACCGCAAACCCATCCTACGAGCAGTACTTC.

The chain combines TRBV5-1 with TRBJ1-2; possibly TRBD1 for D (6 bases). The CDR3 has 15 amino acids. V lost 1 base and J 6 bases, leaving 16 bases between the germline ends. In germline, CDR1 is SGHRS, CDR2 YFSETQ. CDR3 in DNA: TGCGCCAGCAGCTTGATACAGGGTTCGAGGGATGGCTACACCTTC. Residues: CASSLIQGSRDGYTF.

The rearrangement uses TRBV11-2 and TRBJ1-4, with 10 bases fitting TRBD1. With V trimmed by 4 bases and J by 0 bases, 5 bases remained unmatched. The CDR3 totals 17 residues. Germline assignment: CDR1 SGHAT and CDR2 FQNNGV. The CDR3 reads CASSSGQGESTNEKLFF. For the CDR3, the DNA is TGTGCCAGCAGCTCCGGACAGGGGGAATCAACTAATGAAAAACTGTTTTTT.

CDR3 in DNA: TGTGCCAGCAGTTTAAGGGGGACAGGGGGCTCTGTTTTCGTTACTGAAGCTTTCTTT. Translation: CASSLRGTGGSVFVTEAFF. V usage is TRBV27 and J usage is TRBJ1-1; 12 bases align to TRBD1. V lost 2 bases to trimming and J lost 5 bases; unmatched junction nucleotides: 15. Germline V gene data show CDR1 as MNHEY and CDR2 as SMNVEV (reference sequence). This CDR3 contains 19 residues.

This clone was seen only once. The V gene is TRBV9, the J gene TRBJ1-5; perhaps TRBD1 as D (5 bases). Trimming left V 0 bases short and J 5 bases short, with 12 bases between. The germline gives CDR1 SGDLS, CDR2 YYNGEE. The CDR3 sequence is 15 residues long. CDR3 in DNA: TGTGCCAGCAGCGTAGAAGGCAGGGCCCATCAGCCCCAGCATTTT. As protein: CASSVEGRAHQPQHF.

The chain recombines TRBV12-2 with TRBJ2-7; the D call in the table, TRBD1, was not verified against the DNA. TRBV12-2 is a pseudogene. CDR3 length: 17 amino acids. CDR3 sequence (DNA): TGTGCAAGTCGCGATCGACAGTTCCACGCTTTTTACTACGAGCAGTACTTC. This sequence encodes CASRDRQFHAFYYEQYF.

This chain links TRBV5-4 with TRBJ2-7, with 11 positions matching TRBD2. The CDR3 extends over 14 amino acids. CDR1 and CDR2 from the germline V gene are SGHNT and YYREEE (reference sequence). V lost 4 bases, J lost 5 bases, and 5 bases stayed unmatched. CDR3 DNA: TGTGCCAGCAGCCGAACTAGCGGGAGCCACGAGCAGTACTTC. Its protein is CASSRTSGSHEQYF.

CDR3 coding DNA: TGTGCCAGCAGGGGGACACTTGGGGGCTACACCTTC. This gives the protein CASRGTLGGYTF. J is TRBJ1-2 and V is TRBV27, with a weak D call TRBD1 (6 bases). This CDR3 contains 12 residues. CDR1 is MNHEY, CDR2 SMNVEV, per germline (reference sequence). V was cut by 6 bases and J by 8 bases, with 13 bases left in between.

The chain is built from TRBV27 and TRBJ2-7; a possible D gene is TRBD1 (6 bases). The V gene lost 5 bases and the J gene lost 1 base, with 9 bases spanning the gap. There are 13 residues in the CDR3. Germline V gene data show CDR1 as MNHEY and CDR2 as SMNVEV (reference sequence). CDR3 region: CASSRTESYEQYF. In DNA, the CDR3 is TGTGCCAGCAGTCGGACAGAATCCTACGAGCAGTACTTC.